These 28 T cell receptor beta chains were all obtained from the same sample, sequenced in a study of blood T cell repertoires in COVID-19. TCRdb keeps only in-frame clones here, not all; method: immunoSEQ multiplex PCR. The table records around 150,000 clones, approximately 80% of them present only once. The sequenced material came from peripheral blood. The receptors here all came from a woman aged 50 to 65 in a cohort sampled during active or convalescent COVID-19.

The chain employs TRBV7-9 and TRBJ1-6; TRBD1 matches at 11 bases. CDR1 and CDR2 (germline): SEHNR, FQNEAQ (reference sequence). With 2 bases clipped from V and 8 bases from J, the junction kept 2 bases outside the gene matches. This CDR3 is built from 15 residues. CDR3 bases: TGTGCCAGCAGCTTATGGGGACAGGGGGATTCACCCCTCCACTTT. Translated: CASSLWGQGDSPLHF.

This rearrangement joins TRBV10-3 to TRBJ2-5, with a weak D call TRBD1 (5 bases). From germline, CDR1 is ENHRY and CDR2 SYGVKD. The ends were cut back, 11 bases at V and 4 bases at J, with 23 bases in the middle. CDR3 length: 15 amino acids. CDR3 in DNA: TGTGCCTTCGCCCCTGGACAACCGAAGCGAGAGACCCAGTACTTC. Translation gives CAFAPGQPKRETQYF.

This chain's CDR3 is CASSWGQGANYGYTF. CDR3 DNA sequence: TGTGCCAGCAGCTGGGGACAGGGCGCTAACTATGGCTACACCTTC. J is TRBJ1-2 and V is TRBV6-5, with 9 bases matching TRBD1. CDR3 length equals 15 residues. Germline lookup yields CDR1 MNHEY and CDR2 SVGAGI. V lost 6 bases and J lost 0; bases outside the gene matches: 5.

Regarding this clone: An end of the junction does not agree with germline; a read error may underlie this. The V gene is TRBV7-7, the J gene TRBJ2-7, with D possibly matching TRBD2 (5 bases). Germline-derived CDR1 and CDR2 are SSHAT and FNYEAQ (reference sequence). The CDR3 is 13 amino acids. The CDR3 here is CASSLVLEDEQYF. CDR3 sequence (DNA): TGTGCTAGCAGCTTAGTTTTGGAGGACGAGCAGTACTTC.

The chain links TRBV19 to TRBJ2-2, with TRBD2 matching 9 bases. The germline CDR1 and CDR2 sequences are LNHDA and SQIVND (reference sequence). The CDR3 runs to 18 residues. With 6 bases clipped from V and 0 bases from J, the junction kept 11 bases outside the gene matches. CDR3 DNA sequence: TGTGCCAGTAGGGTACTGGCGGGGGGGTTCGCGAACACCGGGGAGCTGTTTTTT. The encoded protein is CASRVLAGGFANTGELFF.

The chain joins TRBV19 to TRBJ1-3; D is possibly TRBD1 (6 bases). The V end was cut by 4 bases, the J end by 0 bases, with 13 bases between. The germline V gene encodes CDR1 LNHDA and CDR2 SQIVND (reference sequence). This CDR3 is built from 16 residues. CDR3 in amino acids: CASSSNRANSGNTIYF. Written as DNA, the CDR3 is TGTGCCAGTAGTAGCAACAGGGCCAACTCTGGAAACACCATATATTTT.

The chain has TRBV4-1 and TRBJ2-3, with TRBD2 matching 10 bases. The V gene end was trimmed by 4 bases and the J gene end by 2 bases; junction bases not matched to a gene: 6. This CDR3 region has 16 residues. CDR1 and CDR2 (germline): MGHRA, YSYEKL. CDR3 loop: CASSRWTSGVTDTQYF. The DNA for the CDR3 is TGCGCCAGCAGCCGATGGACTAGCGGTGTCACAGATACGCAGTATTTT.

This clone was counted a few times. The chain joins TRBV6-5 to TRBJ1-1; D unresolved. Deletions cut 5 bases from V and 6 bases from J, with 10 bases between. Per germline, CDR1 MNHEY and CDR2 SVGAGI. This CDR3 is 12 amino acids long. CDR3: CASSINGAEAFF. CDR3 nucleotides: TGTGCCAGCAGTATAAACGGAGCTGAAGCTTTCTTT.

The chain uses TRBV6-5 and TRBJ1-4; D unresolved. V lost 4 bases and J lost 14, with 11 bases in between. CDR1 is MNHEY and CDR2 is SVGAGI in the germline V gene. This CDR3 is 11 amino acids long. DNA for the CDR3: TGTGCCAGCAGTTCCGAGGGTCTTCTGTTTTTT. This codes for CASSSEGLLFF.

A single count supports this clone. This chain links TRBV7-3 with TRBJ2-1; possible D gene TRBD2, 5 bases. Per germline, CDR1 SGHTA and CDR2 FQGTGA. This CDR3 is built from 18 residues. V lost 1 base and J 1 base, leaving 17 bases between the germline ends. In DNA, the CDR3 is TGTGCCAGCAGCTTAAACGTTCGGGCACGGGGTTCCTACAATGAGCAGTTCTTC. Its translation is CASSLNVRARGSYNEQFF.

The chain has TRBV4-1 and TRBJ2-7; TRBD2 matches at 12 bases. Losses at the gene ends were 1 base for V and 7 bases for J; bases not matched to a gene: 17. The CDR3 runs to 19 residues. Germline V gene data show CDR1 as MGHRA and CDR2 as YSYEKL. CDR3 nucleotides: TGCGCCAGCAGCCAAGGGCGGCTAGCGGGGGGGCGCGTTTCTCGGGAGCAGTACTTC. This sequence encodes CASSQGRLAGGRVSREQYF.

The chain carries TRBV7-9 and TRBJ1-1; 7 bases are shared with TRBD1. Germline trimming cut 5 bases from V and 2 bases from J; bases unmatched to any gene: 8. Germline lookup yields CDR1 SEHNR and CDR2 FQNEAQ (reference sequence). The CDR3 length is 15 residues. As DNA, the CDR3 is TGTGCCAGCAGCCCCGACCGGGACAGAAACACTGAAGCTTTCTTT. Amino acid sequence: CASSPDRDRNTEAFF.

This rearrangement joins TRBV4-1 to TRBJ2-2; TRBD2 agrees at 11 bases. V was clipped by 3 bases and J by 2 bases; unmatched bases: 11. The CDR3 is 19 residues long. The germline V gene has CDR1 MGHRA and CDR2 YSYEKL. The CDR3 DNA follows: TGCGCCAGCAGCCACCACACACTAGCGGGGGCCTCAAACACCGGGGAGCTGTTTTTT. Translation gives CASSHHTLAGASNTGELFF.

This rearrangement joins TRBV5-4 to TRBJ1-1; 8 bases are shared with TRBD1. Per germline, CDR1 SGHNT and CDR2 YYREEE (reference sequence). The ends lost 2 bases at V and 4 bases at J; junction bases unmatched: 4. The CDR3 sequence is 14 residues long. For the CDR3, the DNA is TGTGCCAGCAGCTTCCCAGGGGGCATCACTGAAGCTTTCTTT. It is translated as CASSFPGGITEAFF.

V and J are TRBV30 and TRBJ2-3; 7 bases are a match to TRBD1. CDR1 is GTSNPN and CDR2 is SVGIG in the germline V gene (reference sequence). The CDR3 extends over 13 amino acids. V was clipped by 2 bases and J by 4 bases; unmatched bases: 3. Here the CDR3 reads CAWSKGQSDTQYF. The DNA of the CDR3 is TGTGCCTGGAGTAAGGGACAGTCAGATACGCAGTATTTT.

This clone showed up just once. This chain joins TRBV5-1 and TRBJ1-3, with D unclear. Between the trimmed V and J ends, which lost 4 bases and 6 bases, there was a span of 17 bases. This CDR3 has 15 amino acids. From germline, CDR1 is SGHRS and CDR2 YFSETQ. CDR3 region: CASSPSWSQSNTIYF. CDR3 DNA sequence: TGCGCCAGCAGCCCCTCCTGGAGCCAGTCAAACACCATATATTTT.

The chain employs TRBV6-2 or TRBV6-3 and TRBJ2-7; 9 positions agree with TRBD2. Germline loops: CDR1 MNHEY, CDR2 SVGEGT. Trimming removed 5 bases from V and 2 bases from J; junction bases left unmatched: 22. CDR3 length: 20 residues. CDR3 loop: CASSAGGTSGFLGPTYEQYF. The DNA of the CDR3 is TGTGCCAGCAGTGCCGGAGGTACTAGCGGGTTTCTGGGCCCCACCTACGAGCAGTACTTC.

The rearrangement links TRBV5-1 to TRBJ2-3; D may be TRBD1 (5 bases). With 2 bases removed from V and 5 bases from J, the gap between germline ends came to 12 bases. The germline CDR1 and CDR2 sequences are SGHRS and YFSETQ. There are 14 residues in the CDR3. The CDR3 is CASSFGRAIDTQYF. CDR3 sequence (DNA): TGCGCCAGCAGCTTTGGCAGGGCGATAGATACGCAGTATTTT.

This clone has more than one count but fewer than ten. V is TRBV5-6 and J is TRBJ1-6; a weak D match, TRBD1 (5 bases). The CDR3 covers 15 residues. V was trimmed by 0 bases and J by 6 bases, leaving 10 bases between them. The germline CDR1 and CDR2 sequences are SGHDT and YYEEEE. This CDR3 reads CASSLVGGGNSPLHF. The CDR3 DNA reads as TGTGCCAGCAGCTTGGTAGGCGGGGGTAATTCACCCCTCCACTTT.

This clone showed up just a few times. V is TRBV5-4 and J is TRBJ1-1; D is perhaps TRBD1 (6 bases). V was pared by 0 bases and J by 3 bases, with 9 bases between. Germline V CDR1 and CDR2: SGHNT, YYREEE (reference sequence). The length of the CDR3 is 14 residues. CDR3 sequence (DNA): TGTGCCAGCAGCTTGGTGGACAGCTACACTGAAGCTTTCTTT. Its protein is CASSLVDSYTEAFF.

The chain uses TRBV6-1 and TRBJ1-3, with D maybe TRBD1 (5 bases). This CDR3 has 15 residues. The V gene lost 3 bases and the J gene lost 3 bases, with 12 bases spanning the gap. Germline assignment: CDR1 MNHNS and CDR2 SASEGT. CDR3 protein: CASSDRAGNGNTIYF. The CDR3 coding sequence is TGTGCCAGCAGTGACCGGGCAGGGAATGGAAACACCATATATTTT.

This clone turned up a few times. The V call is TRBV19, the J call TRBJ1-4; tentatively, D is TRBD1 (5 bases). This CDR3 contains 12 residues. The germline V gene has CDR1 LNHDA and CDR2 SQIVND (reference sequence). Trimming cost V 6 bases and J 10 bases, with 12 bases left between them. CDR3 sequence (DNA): TGTGCCAGTAGCCCAGGGTTGGGAAAACTGTTTTTT. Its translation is CASSPGLGKLFF.

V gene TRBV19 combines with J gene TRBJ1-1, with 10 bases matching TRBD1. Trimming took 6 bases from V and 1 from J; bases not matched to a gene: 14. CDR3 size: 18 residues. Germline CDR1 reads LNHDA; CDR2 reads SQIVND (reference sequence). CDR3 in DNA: TGTGCCAGTAGGGCCCTGGGACAGGGGTCGGGGAGGAACACTGAAGCTTTCTTT. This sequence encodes CASRALGQGSGRNTEAFF.

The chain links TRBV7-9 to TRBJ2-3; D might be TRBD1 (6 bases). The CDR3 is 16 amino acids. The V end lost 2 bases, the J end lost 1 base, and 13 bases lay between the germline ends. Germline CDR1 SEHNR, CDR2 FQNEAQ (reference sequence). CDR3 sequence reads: CASSLNQGFRTDTQYF. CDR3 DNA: TGTGCCAGCAGCTTAAATCAGGGGTTTCGCACAGATACGCAGTATTTT.

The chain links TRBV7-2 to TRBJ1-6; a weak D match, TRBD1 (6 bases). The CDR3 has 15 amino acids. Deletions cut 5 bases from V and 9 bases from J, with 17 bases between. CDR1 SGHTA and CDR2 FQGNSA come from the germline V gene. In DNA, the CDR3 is TGTGCCAGCAGCACGATACAGGGTGGAGGTTCACCCCTCCACTTT. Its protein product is CASSTIQGGGSPLHF. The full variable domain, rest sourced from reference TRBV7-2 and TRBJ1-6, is GAGVSQSPSNKVTEKGKDVELRCDPISGHTALYWYRQSLGQGLEFLIYFQGNSAPDKSGLPSDRFSAERTGGSVSTLTIQRTQQEDSAVYLCASSTIQGGGSPLHFGNGTRLTVT.

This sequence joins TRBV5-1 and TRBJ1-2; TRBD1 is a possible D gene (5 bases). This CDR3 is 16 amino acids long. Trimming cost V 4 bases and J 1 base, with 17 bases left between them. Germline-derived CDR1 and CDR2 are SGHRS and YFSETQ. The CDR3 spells CASSILTGPLNYGYTF. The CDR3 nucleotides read TGCGCCAGCAGCATCCTCACAGGACCTCTTAACTATGGCTACACCTTC.

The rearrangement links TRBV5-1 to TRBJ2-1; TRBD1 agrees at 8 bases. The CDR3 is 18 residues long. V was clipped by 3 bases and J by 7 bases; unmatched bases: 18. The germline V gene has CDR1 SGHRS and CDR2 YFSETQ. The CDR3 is CASSSLTRTGRGLNEQFF. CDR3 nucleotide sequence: TGCGCCAGCAGCTCCCTCACCCGGACAGGGAGAGGTCTGAATGAGCAGTTCTTC.

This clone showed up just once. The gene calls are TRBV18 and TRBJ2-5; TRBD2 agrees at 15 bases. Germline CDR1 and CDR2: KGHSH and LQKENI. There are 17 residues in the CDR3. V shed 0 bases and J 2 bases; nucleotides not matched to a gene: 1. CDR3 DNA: TGTGCCAGCTCACCACCGGGACTAGCGGGGGGACAAGAGACCCAGTACTTC. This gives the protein CASSPPGLAGGQETQYF.